The rows below give T cell receptor beta chains drawn from one sample of a study of regulatory T cells in long-lasting Graves disease. TCRdb redid the calling of the multiplex PCR reads with MiXCR, one entry per CDR3 protein. The data show 350,000 to 500,000 distinct CDR3 sequences, around 23% seen once. The input for sequencing was peripheral blood mononuclear cells (PBMCs), taken when the disease was refractory, from a patient treated with antithyroid drugs. Receptors were obtained from a female donor with Graves disease. Both conserved end residues are part of each CDR3. The order of the fields is J gene, D gene, clone size, V gene, CDR3 protein, CDR3 DNA. A D gene is named only where the DNA matches it firmly. Clone size appears in some rows only: once, few, many, or a class for an expanded clone.

TRBJ1-1 | NA | NA | TRBV5-1 | CASAVRGPGTEAFF | TGCGCCAGCGCTGTACGGGGGCCGGGCACTGAAGCTTTCTTT
TRBJ1-2 | NA | many | TRBV24-1 | CATSDDTGHGYTF | TGTGCCACCAGTGACGATACAGGGCATGGCTACACCTTC
TRBJ2-7 | TRBD2 | NA | TRBV7-2 | CASSTSGNSYEQYF | TGTGCCAGTTCAACTAGCGGAAACTCCTACGAGCAGTACTTC
TRBJ2-5 | TRBD1 | many | TRBV5-1 | CASSWDSYQETQYF | TGCGCCAGCAGCTGGGACAGCTACCAAGAGACCCAGTACTTC
TRBJ2-7 | NA | many | TRBV20-1 | CSARDRPRTYEQYF | TGCAGTGCTAGAGATCGGCCTAGAACCTACGAGCAGTACTTC
TRBJ1-4 | TRBD1 | many | TRBV6-1 | CASSEAGQGEKLFF | TGTGCCAGCAGTGAAGCGGGACAGGGTGAAAAACTGTTTTTT
TRBJ1-1 | NA | many | TRBV27 | CASSLSPGHTEAFF | TGTGCCAGCAGTTTATCCCCAGGCCACACTGAAGCTTTCTTT
TRBJ1-5 | TRBD1 | many | TRBV7-8 | CASSATGVGQPQHF | TGTGCCAGCAGCGCCACAGGGGTTGGTCAGCCCCAGCATTTT
TRBJ2-7 | TRBD2 | few | TRBV19 | CASSIVSTSSEQYF | TGTGCCAGTAGTATAGTCTCGACTAGCTCCGAGCAGTACTTC
TRBJ2-2 | NA | NA | TRBV18 | CASSPGTPGELFF | TGTGCCAGCTCACCGGGGACACCCGGGGAGCTGTTTTTT
TRBJ2-5 | TRBD1 | many | TRBV18 | CASSPPGQIPLGETQYF | TGTGCCAGCTCACCACCGGGACAGATCCCCCTTGGAGAGACCCAGTACTTC
TRBJ2-2 | NA | few | TRBV6-1 | CASSPRPGELFF | TGTGCCAGCAGTCCTAGGCCCGGGGAGCTGTTTTTT
TRBJ2-2 | NA | NA | TRBV30 | CAWSETGDTGELFF | TGTGCCTGGAGTGAAACAGGTGACACCGGGGAGCTGTTTTTT
TRBJ1-5 | NA | NA | TRBV30 | CAWSPQGNQPQHF | TGTGCCTGGAGTCCACAGGGAAATCAGCCCCAGCATTTT
TRBJ2-1 | NA | NA | TRBV6-9 | CASSYGVSESSYNEQFF | TGTGCCAGCAGTTACGGGGTTAGCGAGAGCTCCTACAATGAGCAGTTCTTC
TRBJ2-2 | NA | NA | TRBV29-1 | CSASTGANTGELFF | TGCAGCGCTTCAACGGGGGCGAACACCGGGGAGCTGTTTTTT
TRBJ2-1 | NA | NA | TRBV7-8 | CASSLSTGEYNEQFF | TGTGCCAGCAGCCTTTCAACTGGGGAGTACAATGAGCAGTTCTTC
TRBJ1-1 | NA | many | TRBV30 | CAWSVGGTEAFF | TGTGCCTGGAGTGTTGGGGGCACTGAAGCTTTCTTT
TRBJ2-7 | NA | NA | TRBV7-9 | CASIETETYEQYF | TGTGCCAGCATCGAGACTGAGACCTACGAGCAGTACTTC
TRBJ2-7 | NA | many | TRBV28 | CASSPPLPGAIYEQYF | TGTGCCAGCAGTCCCCCCCTCCCAGGGGCCATCTACGAGCAGTACTTC